The clone carrying this TCR beta chain appeared a single time. The entry originates in a study of cytomegalovirus exposure and HLA in healthy donors. It was with 60 Vbeta and 13 Jbeta primers that the PCR ran. TCRdb's copy holds only in-frame clones and misses some; the assay was immunoSEQ multiplex PCR. The data hold approximately 200,000 clones, with approximately 81% observed a single time. Trimming cost V 2 bases and J 11 bases, with 10 bases left between them. CDR1 and CDR2 (germline): MNHEY, SMNVEV (reference sequence). This CDR3 contains 13 residues. The source material was PBMCs. The chain carries TRBV27 and TRBJ1-6, with D possibly matching TRBD1 (6 bases). The sequence came from a boy between 10 and 17 years old in good health and CMV-seronegative. This chain's CDR3 is CASSLAGDAPLHF. CDR3 in DNA: TGTGCCAGCAGTTTAGCAGGGGACGCACCCCTCCACTTT.